The rows below give T cell receptor beta chains drawn from one sample of a study of identical twins. Using its own MiXCR run on the 5' RACE reads, TCRdb lists one record per CDR3 protein. Seen here are roughly 570,000 distinct CDR3 sequences, roughly 9.5% observed once, and the top ten hold under 3%. These data were likewise used in another study, on yellow fever vaccine responses in identical twins.

Sequenced input: PBMCs. All receptors derive from a woman aged 18-29 years in good health. Both conserved end residues are part of each CDR3. D genes are given only for firm matches. The size field is filled for only some rows; it gives once, few, many or a size class.

D gene	V gene	clone size	J gene	CDR3 DNA	CDR3 protein
TRBD1	TRBV2	NA	TRBJ1-6	TGTGCCAGCAATGACAGGGGGCAGGATTCACCCCTCCACTTT	CASNDRGQDSPLHF
TRBD2	TRBV7-9	NA	TRBJ2-1	TGTGCCAGCAGCTTAAATCTAGCGGGGAGCAATGAGCAGTTCTTC	CASSLNLAGSNEQFF
TRBD2	TRBV25-1	NA	TRBJ2-1	TGTGCCAGCAGTTCCAGCGGGAGTCCGAATGAGCAGTTCTTC	CASSSSGSPNEQFF
NA	TRBV5-4	NA	TRBJ2-2	TGTGCCAGCAGTCCCGCCCGGGGGAACACCGGGGAGCTGTTTTTT	CASSPARGNTGELFF
TRBD1	TRBV10-3	few	TRBJ2-7	TGTGCCATCAGTGAGTCGGGGACAGGGACGGGCGAGCAGTACTTC	CAISESGTGTGEQYF
TRBD1	TRBV12-3/TRBV12-4	few	TRBJ2-7	TGTGCCAGCAGTTTCTGGACAGGGGTCTACGAGCAGTACTTC	CASSFWTGVYEQYF
NA	TRBV29-1	NA	TRBJ2-7	TGCAGCGTGACCACTAGGGGGTTCTACGAGCAGTACTTC	CSVTTRGFYEQYF
NA	TRBV6-4	many	TRBJ2-3	TGTGCCAGCAGTGACGGGGACACAGATACGCAGTATTTT	CASSDGDTDTQYF
NA	TRBV5-1	NA	TRBJ2-5	TGCGCCAGCAGCTTGGTTGGGGGGTTCGAGTCCCAGTACTTC	CASSLVGGFESQYF
TRBD2	TRBV5-1	many	TRBJ2-3	TGCGCCAGCAGCTTTCTCTTAGCGGGGGTGGATACGCAGTATTTT	CASSFLLAGVDTQYF
NA	TRBV29-1	NA	TRBJ1-1	TGCAGCGTTGTCGTTGCGGTTCAAGCTTTCTTT	CSVVVAVQAFF
TRBD1	TRBV29-1	many	TRBJ2-3	TGCAGTTCCAGACAGGGTGTTATCACAGATACGCAGTATTTT	CSSRQGVITDTQYF
NA	TRBV6-1	few	TRBJ1-4	TGTGCCAGCAGTGACAGGCGTAATGAAAAACTGTTTTTT	CASSDRRNEKLFF
NA	TRBV7-9	NA	TRBJ2-5	TGTGCCAGCAGCTTAGTTGAGGTATCGGTGGTCAAAGAGACCCAGTACTTC	CASSLVEVSVVKETQYF
TRBD1	TRBV7-2	NA	TRBJ2-1	TGTGCCAGCAGCAGACGTGACAGGGGTGGGTACAATGAGCAGTTCTTC	CASSRRDRGGYNEQFF
NA	TRBV7-6	NA	TRBJ2-3	TGTGCCAGCAGCTCCGCCTCCCTGAACTTTCGCCAGCGGGGCACAGATACGCAGTATTTT	CASSSASLNFRQRGTDTQYF
NA	TRBV18	few	TRBJ2-1	TGTGCCAGCTCACGGACTCCCAATGACGGGCAGTTCTTC	CASSRTPNDGQFF
NA	TRBV12-3/TRBV12-4	few	TRBJ2-7	TGTGCCAGCACCATAGACAGAAATTCCTACGAGCAGTACTTC	CASTIDRNSYEQYF
TRBD2	TRBV29-1	many	TRBJ2-7	TGCAGCGTTGAGGTCGGGAGGGGAGAGCAGTACTTC	CSVEVGRGEQYF
TRBD2	TRBV12-3/TRBV12-4	many	TRBJ2-7	TGTGCCAGCAGTGGCGCTAGCGGGAGGGCCTACGAGCAGTACTTC	CASSGASGRAYEQYF
NA	TRBV4-3	NA	TRBJ2-7	TGCGCCAGCAGCCAAGATCCTGGCAAAGGGGGGCAGTACTTC	CASSQDPGKGGQYF
NA	TRBV10-3	many	TRBJ1-1	TGTGCCATCAGTGAGTTTACGGTTTCTAACACTGAAGCTTTCTTT	CAISEFTVSNTEAFF
NA	TRBV9	few	TRBJ1-2	TGTGCCAGCAGCGTAGACCCGGGAAGGGACTATGGCTACACCTTC	CASSVDPGRDYGYTF
NA	TRBV7-3	NA	TRBJ1-6	TGTGCCAGCAGTACTAAGAGGGCTTCACCCCTCCACTTT	CASSTKRASPLHF
NA	TRBV3-1	NA	TRBJ1-1	TGTGCCAGCAGCCCCAGGAATTCGAACACTGAAGCTTTCTTT	CASSPRNSNTEAFF
NA	TRBV4-2	NA	TRBJ2-7	TGTGCCAGCAGCCAAGATTTACAGAGCTCCTACGAGCAGTACTTC	CASSQDLQSSYEQYF
TRBD2	TRBV6-1	NA	TRBJ2-5	TGTGCCAGCAGAAGGATAGGGGAGGGGGAGACCCAGTACTTC	CASRRIGEGETQYF
TRBD2	TRBV12-3/TRBV12-4	many	TRBJ2-1	TGTGCCAGCAGTTTTTTCAAAGGGACTAGCGGGAGCTCCTACAATGAGCAGTTCTTC	CASSFFKGTSGSSYNEQFF
NA	TRBV20-1	many	TRBJ2-7	TGCAGTGCTAGAGACAGGGAGTTCTCCTACGAGCAGTACTTC	CSARDREFSYEQYF
NA	TRBV5-5	NA	TRBJ2-7	TGTGCCAGCAGCGGAGCCGGGCCACAACCCTACGAGCAGTACTTC	CASSGAGPQPYEQYF
TRBD1	TRBV28	many	TRBJ2-7	TGTGCCAGCAGCCGGGGACAGTCCTACGAGCAGTACTTC	CASSRGQSYEQYF
NA	TRBV7-2	once	TRBJ2-5	TGTGCCAGCAGCTTAGCGCCGAGAGAGACCCAGTACTTC	CASSLAPRETQYF
TRBD1	TRBV25-1	few	TRBJ2-4	TGTGCCAGCAGTGCCTCACAGGGGGCCACAAACATTCAGTACTTC	CASSASQGATNIQYF
NA	TRBV13	NA	TRBJ1-1	TGTGCCAGCAGCTTATCGGAGCTGAACACTGAAGCTTTCTTT	CASSLSELNTEAFF
NA	TRBV6-5	many	TRBJ2-5	TGTGCCAGCAGTTACTCTCATCAAGAGACCCAGTACTTC	CASSYSHQETQYF
TRBD2	TRBV7-8	few	TRBJ2-2	TGTGCCAGCCCCAGGGTCGTCGCGGGAGAGAACGGGGAGCTGTTTTTT	CASPRVVAGENGELFF
NA	TRBV9	few	TRBJ2-7	TGTGCCAGCAGCGAGACCCCCTCCTACGAGCAGTACTTC	CASSETPSYEQYF
NA	TRBV18	NA	TRBJ2-1	TGTGCCAGCTCATCCGAAGCGACAGTCTACAATGAGCAGTTCTTC	CASSSEATVYNEQFF
NA	TRBV5-1	NA	TRBJ2-3	TGCGCCAGCACACAGTCGGTCGATACGCAGTATTTT	CASTQSVDTQYF
TRBD2	TRBV6-1	few	TRBJ2-7	TGTGCCAGCAGTGGACTTGGACTAGCGGGTGTGAACGAGCAGTACTTC	CASSGLGLAGVNEQYF
TRBD1	TRBV12-3/TRBV12-4	many	TRBJ1-5	TGTGCCAGCAGTGGACAGGGTCGGAAGCATTTT	CASSGQGRKHF
NA	TRBV4-2	NA	TRBJ2-7	TGTGCCAGCAGAACGGACTCCCGCGGATACGAGCAGTACTTC	CASRTDSRGYEQYF
NA	TRBV2	NA	TRBJ2-7	TGTGCCAGCAGTGAACAGGGGTTGGGGTCCTACGAGCAGTACTTC	CASSEQGLGSYEQYF
TRBD1	TRBV9	NA	TRBJ2-1	TGTGCCAGCAGCGTAGAAGGACAGGGGGCAAATGAGCAGTTCTTC	CASSVEGQGANEQFF
NA	TRBV27	NA	TRBJ2-3	TGTGCCAGCAGCCTCGACGGCGGGCTACGGGGAACAGATACGCAGTATTTT	CASSLDGGLRGTDTQYF